The 12 T cell receptor beta chains in this list originate from one sample, sequenced in a study of CD8 T cells in ankylosing spondylitis. Each CDR3 protein is one row after TCRdb ran MiXCR on the 5' RACE reads. The sample lists a few hundred thousand distinct CDR3 sequences; approximately 10% were seen once. The specimen was blood, either unsorted or a sorted T cell fraction (not recorded which). The receptors come from a male donor with ankylosing spondylitis or in good health (not recorded which).

There are many counts of this clonotype. The V and J genes are TRBV6-1 and TRBJ2-5, with a tentative D call TRBD2 (5 bases). The V and J ends lost 6 bases and 5 bases respectively, with 19 bases between them. This CDR3 has 15 amino acids. CDR1 and CDR2 from the germline V gene are MNHNS and SASEGT. This CDR3 is CASSPGILESETQYF. CDR3 nucleotides: TGTGCCAGCAGCCCCGGGATTCTAGAGTCCGAGACCCAGTACTTC.

This clonotype was picked up many times. This chain uses TRBV12-3 or TRBV12-4 with TRBJ2-6, with D unclear. The V end lost 7 bases, the J end lost 0 bases, and 10 bases lay between the germline ends. The CDR3 has 15 amino acids. CDR3 in amino acids: CASTNRDSGANVLTF. CDR3 coding DNA: TGTGCCAGCACAAACAGAGACTCTGGGGCCAACGTCCTGACTTTC.

The chain is built from TRBV5-1 and TRBJ1-3; D is unresolved. CDR1 is SGHRS and CDR2 is YFSETQ in the germline V gene. The CDR3 length is 16 residues. Trimming removed 0 bases from V and 0 bases from J, with 10 bases in between. For the CDR3, the DNA is TGCGCCAGCAGCTTGGCCGGAGGCTCCTCTGGAAACACCATATATTTT. Protein product: CASSLAGGSSGNTIYF.

At least ten counts were recorded for this clonotype. The genes are TRBV6-1 and TRBJ1-1, with 11 bases matching TRBD1. The CDR3 loop spans 13 amino acids. CDR1 is MNHNS, CDR2 SASEGT, per germline. The ends lost 6 bases at V and 5 bases at J; junction bases unmatched: 2. This CDR3 is CASRGQGATEAFF. The CDR3 DNA reads TGTGCCAGCAGAGGACAGGGGGCAACTGAAGCTTTCTTT.

This sequence joins TRBV14 and TRBJ2-1, with 8 bases matching TRBD1. The CDR3 extends over 14 amino acids. The J segment lost 7 bases and the V segment lost 0 bases, leaving 2 bases of the junction unmatched. In germline, CDR1 is SGHDN, CDR2 FVKESK. The CDR3 protein is CASSQDRQGNEQFF. The CDR3 region has the DNA TGTGCCAGCAGCCAAGATCGACAGGGGAATGAGCAGTTCTTC. The whole variable domain, filled in from reference TRBV14 and TRBJ2-1, reads EAGVTQFPSHSVIEKGQTVTLRCDPISGHDNLYWYRRVMGKEIKFLLHFVKESKQDESGMPNNRFLAERTGGTYSTLKVQPAELEDSGVYFCASSQDRQGNEQFFGPGTRLTVL.

This clonotype was seen repeatedly, ten times or more. The gene calls are TRBV9 and TRBJ2-3, with D tentatively TRBD1 or TRBD2 (6 bases each). The germline V and J ends were trimmed by 0 bases and 6 bases, with 8 bases remaining between them. In germline, CDR1 is SGDLS, CDR2 YYNGEE. The CDR3 has 13 amino acids. For the CDR3, the DNA is TGTGCCAGCAGCGTAGCGGGGGCGGATACGCAGTATTTT. It codes for CASSVAGADTQYF.

In its sample, this clonotype was seen many times. V usage is TRBV5-1 and J usage is TRBJ1-1; TRBD1 might be the D (5 bases). Trimming cost V 4 bases and J 10 bases, with 14 bases left between them. CDR3 length: 12 amino acids. Germline loops: CDR1 SGHRS, CDR2 YFSETQ. The CDR3 DNA sequence: TGCGCCAGCAGCCAAGAATGGGGGAGAGCTTTCTTT. The encoded protein is CASSQEWGRAFF.

The genes are TRBV3-1 and TRBJ1-2; a possible D gene is TRBD1 (5 bases). Trimming took off 4 bases at V and 1 base at J, with 10 bases between the two ends. Germline loops: CDR1 LGHDT, CDR2 YNNKEL (reference sequence). This CDR3 comprises 14 residues. In DNA, the CDR3 is TGTGCCAGCAGCCCTGGCGGGGGTAACTATGGCTACACCTTC. It yields the protein CASSPGGGNYGYTF.

This clonotype was counted at least ten times. The genes are TRBV5-1 and TRBJ1-4; D gene unclear. The length of the CDR3 is 16 residues. Germline V lookup: CDR1 SGHRS, CDR2 YFSETQ. The ends were cut back, 1 base at V and 0 bases at J, with 10 bases in the middle. For the CDR3, the DNA is TGCGCCAGCAGCTTGCCCTCTTCTGCAACTAATGAAAAACTGTTTTTT. It is translated as CASSLPSSATNEKLFF.

The rearrangement uses TRBV24-1 and TRBJ2-5, with 8 positions matching TRBD1. Trimming at V came to 3 bases and at J to 1 base, leaving 6 bases not matched to a gene. The CDR3 covers 16 residues. Per the germline V gene, CDR1 is KGHDR and CDR2 is SFDVKD. The CDR3 sequence: CATSDPDRGGQETQYF. The CDR3 DNA reads TGTGCCACCAGTGATCCCGACAGGGGCGGCCAAGAGACCCAGTACTTC.

At least ten counts were recorded for this clonotype. V gene TRBV24-1 combines with J gene TRBJ2-2; D unresolved. This CDR3 is built from 14 residues. Germline lookup yields CDR1 KGHDR and CDR2 SFDVKD. Trimming removed 4 bases from V and 3 bases from J, with 8 bases in between. The CDR3 loop reads CATSEFGHTGELFF. Here the CDR3 DNA reads TGTGCCACCAGTGAGTTCGGGCACACCGGGGAGCTGTTTTTT.

This clonotype was counted many times. The chain employs TRBV20-1 and TRBJ2-5; no reliable D call. Germline CDR1 is DFQATT and CDR2 is SNEGSKA (reference sequence). Trimming took off 3 bases at V and 1 base at J, with 9 bases between the two ends. There are 13 residues in the CDR3. Here the CDR3 reads CSASSASQETQYF. The CDR3, as DNA: TGCAGTGCTAGTTCGGCCTCCCAAGAGACCCAGTACTTC.